There are many counts of the clone carrying this T cell receptor beta chain. This sample was taken from a study of blood T cell repertoires in COVID-19. Study at large: Acute-phase and convalescent COVID-19 samples originated in the United States, Italy and Spain. The analysed material was cDNA or gDNA that came from T cells, B-cell-depleted T cells, or PBMCs.

Trimming stripped 2 bases from V and 6 bases from J, with 13 bases between. The CDR3 extends over 15 amino acids. Germline values: CDR1 SNHLY, CDR2 FYNNEI. Original analysis: Amplifying reference gene primers gave estimates of nucleated cell counts. The repertoire was sequenced with immunoSEQ multiplex PCR; TCRdb's copy has only in-frame clones and lacks some. The D gene and trimming were derived from the DNA, and the V and J assignments and clone size from that table. The sample includes some 170,000 clones, more than 80% of them seen just once. J is TRBJ2-2 and V is TRBV2, with D possibly TRBD1 on 5 matching bases. This receptor was identified in a woman aged 40-49 years with COVID-19, enrolled during active disease. The sample comprised peripheral blood. CDR3 in amino acids: CASSESEAGSGELFF. CDR3 nucleotide sequence: TGTGCCAGCAGTGAATCCGAGGCAGGGTCCGGGGAGCTGTTTTTT.